Listed below are T cell receptor beta chains from one sample, sequenced in a study of blood T cell repertoires in COVID-19. TCRdb's copy holds only in-frame clones and misses some; the assay was immunoSEQ multiplex PCR. The sample consists of 150,000 to 200,000 clones, around 90% of them appearing once. Specimen: peripheral blood. The source is a man aged 50-59 years with acute or convalescent COVID-19. CDR3s include the opening cysteine and the closing phenylalanine or tryptophan. D genes are given only for firm matches. Part of the rows lack a size; the others show once, few, many or a class for expanded clones.

d_gene	j_gene	v_gene	abundance	CDR3aa	CDR3nt
NA	TRBJ2-1	TRBV5-1	NA	CASSFGEAGGSSFYYNEQFF	TGCGCCAGCAGCTTCGGGGAAGCGGGTGGGTCCTCATTCTATTACAATGAGCAGTTCTTC
TRBD2	TRBJ2-5	TRBV18	once	CASSTNSGRGQETQYF	TGTGCCAGCTCGACTAACAGCGGGAGGGGTCAGGAGACCCAGTACTTC
NA	TRBJ2-1	TRBV6-2/TRBV6-3	NA	CASSYERTNEQFF	TGTGCCAGCAGTTACGAGCGGACCAATGAGCAGTTCTTC
TRBD2	TRBJ2-7	TRBV6-5	NA	CASSYSGGQALEQYF	TGTGCCAGCAGTTACTCGGGAGGGCAGGCCCTCGAGCAGTACTTC
NA	TRBJ2-3	TRBV7-2	NA	CASSLAGVRTDTQYF	TGTGCCAGCAGCTTAGCAGGGGTTCGCACAGATACGCAGTATTTT
NA	TRBJ1-6	TRBV6-2/TRBV6-3	NA	CASIPNYNSPLHF	TGTGCCAGCATCCCCAACTATAATTCACCCCTCCACTTT
NA	TRBJ2-4	TRBV28	NA	CASSSFDRLAKNIQYF	TGTGCCAGCAGTTCATTCGACAGATTAGCCAAAAACATTCAGTACTTC
NA	TRBJ2-5	TRBV19	NA	CASSIKGDYQETQYF	TGTGCCAGTAGTATTAAGGGGGATTATCAAGAGACCCAGTACTTC
TRBD2	TRBJ2-7	TRBV14	once	CASSQKTPAGGFYEQYF	TGTGCCAGCAGCCAAAAAACCCCGGCGGGAGGCTTCTACGAGCAGTACTTC
TRBD1	TRBJ1-2	TRBV28	NA	CASSSTGTGPYGYTF	TGTGCCAGCAGTTCCACCGGGACAGGCCCCTATGGCTACACCTTC
TRBD1	TRBJ1-1	TRBV9	NA	CASSEAGQGSEAFF	TGTGCCAGCAGCGAGGCCGGACAGGGCTCTGAAGCTTTCTTT